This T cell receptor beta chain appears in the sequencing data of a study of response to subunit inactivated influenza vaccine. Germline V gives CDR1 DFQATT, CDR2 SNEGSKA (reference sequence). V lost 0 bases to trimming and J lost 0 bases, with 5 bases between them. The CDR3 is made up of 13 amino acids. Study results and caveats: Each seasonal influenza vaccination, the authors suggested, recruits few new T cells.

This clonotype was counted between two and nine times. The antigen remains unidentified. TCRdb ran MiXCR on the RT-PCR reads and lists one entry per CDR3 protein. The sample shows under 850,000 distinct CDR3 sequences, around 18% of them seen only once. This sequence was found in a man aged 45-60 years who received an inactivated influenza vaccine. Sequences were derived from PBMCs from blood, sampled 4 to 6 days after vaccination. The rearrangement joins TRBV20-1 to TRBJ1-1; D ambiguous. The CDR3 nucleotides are TGCAGTGCTAGAGAGCGAGTGAACACTGAAGCTTTCTTT. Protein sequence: CSARERVNTEAFF.